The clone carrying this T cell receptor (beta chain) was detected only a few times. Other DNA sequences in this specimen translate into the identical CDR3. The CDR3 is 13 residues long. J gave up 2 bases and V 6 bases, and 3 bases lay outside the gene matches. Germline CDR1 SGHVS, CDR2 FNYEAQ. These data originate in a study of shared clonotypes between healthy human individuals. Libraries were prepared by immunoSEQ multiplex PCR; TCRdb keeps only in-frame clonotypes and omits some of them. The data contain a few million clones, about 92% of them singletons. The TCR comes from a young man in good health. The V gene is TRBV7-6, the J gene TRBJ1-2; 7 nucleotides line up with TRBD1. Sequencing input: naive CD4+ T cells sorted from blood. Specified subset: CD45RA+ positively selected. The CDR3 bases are TGTGCCAGCAGTCCGGACAGGAACTATGGCTACACCTTC. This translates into CASSPDRNYGYTF.